The 13 T cell receptor beta chains listed next were all sequenced from one sample in a study of shared clonotypes between healthy human individuals. Clones were sequenced by immunoSEQ multiplex PCR, and TCRdb holds only the in-frame ones, with some missing. This sample has about a million clones, with 60% to 80% found just once. The sample taken for sequencing was memory CD4+ T cells from PBMCs. Subset defined: CD45RA-negative fraction. These receptors were collected from a man younger than 35 in good health. Some clones in this sample may be carry-over from other donors' samples.

V is TRBV10-3 and J is TRBJ2-7; a weak D match, TRBD1 (6 bases). The CDR3 runs to 13 residues. Trimming removed 4 bases from V and 2 bases from J, with 9 bases in between. Germline loops: CDR1 ENHRY, CDR2 SYGVKD. This chain's CDR3 is CAISVQGPYEQYF. Written as DNA, the CDR3 is TGTGCCATCAGTGTTCAGGGGCCCTACGAGCAGTACTTC.

The CDR3 DNA is TGTGCCAGCAGGGGGGGGTTGTCCCTCACAGATACGCAGTATTTT. Translating gives CASRGGLSLTDTQYF. The chain joins TRBV2 to TRBJ2-3; 7 nucleotides align to TRBD2. The V segment lost 6 bases and the J segment 2 bases; nucleotides outside the gene matches: 8. Germline CDR1 SNHLY, CDR2 FYNNEI. CDR3 length equals 15 residues.

With respect to this clone: At the DNA level, this CDR3 is encoded by other sequences in the same sample as well. This chain connects TRBV7-6 to TRBJ2-3; possible D gene TRBD1, 6 bases. V dropped 1 base and J dropped 3 bases, with 8 bases sitting between them. CDR1 and CDR2 from the germline V gene are SGHVS and FNYEAQ. The CDR3 length is 14 residues. DNA of the CDR3: TGTGCCAGCAGCTTAGGCAGGGGTACAGATACGCAGTATTTT. It codes for CASSLGRGTDTQYF. The complete variable domain, with remaining parts taken from reference TRBV7-6 and TRBJ2-3, reads GAGVSQSPRYKVTKRGQDVALRCDPISGHVSLYWYRQALGQGPEFLTYFNYEAQQDKSGLPNDRFSAERPEGSISTLTIQRTEQRDSAMYRCASSLGRGTDTQYFGPGTRLTVL.

The J gene is TRBJ1-2, the V gene TRBV6-1; D unresolved. The germline CDR1 and CDR2 sequences are MNHNS and SASEGT. The CDR3 has 13 amino acids. V was cut by 3 bases and J by 2 bases, with 7 bases left in between. The DNA for the CDR3 is TGTGCCAGCAGTGACAACGGGAACTATGGCTACACCTTC. Translated, it gives CASSDNGNYGYTF.

The V call is TRBV10-3, the J call TRBJ1-1, with 7 bases aligning to TRBD1. Germline values: CDR1 ENHRY, CDR2 SYGVKD. The CDR3 length is 14 residues. Unmatched junction bases numbered 4, after V lost 4 bases and J lost 2 bases. This chain's CDR3 is CAISGTGDNTEAFF. The CDR3 DNA reads as TGTGCCATCAGTGGGACAGGAGATAACACTGAAGCTTTCTTT.

V and J are TRBV19 and TRBJ1-4; tentative D call: TRBD1 (6 bases). The V gene lost 7 bases and the J gene lost 4 bases, with 13 bases spanning the gap. The germline gives CDR1 LNHDA, CDR2 SQIVND (reference sequence). The CDR3 length is 14 residues. The CDR3 sequence is CASIRTGYNEKLFF. The CDR3 bases are TGTGCCAGTATCAGAACAGGGTATAATGAAAAACTGTTTTTT.

The gene calls are TRBV29-1 and TRBJ2-1; D is possibly TRBD1 (6 bases). Trimming took off 4 bases at V and 2 bases at J, with 12 bases between the two ends. The CDR3 consists of 14 residues. Per germline, CDR1 SQVTM and CDR2 ANQGSEA. The CDR3: CSVVRQGTYNEQFF. The CDR3 bases are TGCAGCGTTGTAAGGCAGGGGACCTACAATGAGCAGTTCTTC.

The chain combines TRBV29-1 with TRBJ2-2; 7 bases fit TRBD2. Germline lookup yields CDR1 SQVTM and CDR2 ANQGSEA. The CDR3 extends over 14 amino acids. The V segment lost 7 bases and the J segment 0 bases; nucleotides outside the gene matches: 5. CDR3 nucleotide sequence: TGCAGCGCCCTAGCGGAGACGAACACCGGGGAGCTGTTTTTT. It is translated as CSALAETNTGELFF.

In its sample, this clone was seen a few times. This chain uses TRBV21-1 with TRBJ1-5. TRBV21-1 corresponds to a pseudogene. This CDR3 has 14 amino acids. The CDR3 DNA reads TGTGCCAGCAGCAATGGGCCGGTAGCTCAGCCCCAGCATTTT. Translated: CASSNGPVAQPQHF.

The chain joins TRBV10-3 to TRBJ2-5, with D tentatively TRBD1 or TRBD2 (7 bases each). Germline V gives CDR1 ENHRY, CDR2 SYGVKD. V lost 4 bases and J lost 2, with 17 bases in between. The length of the CDR3 is 16 residues. The CDR3 nucleotides read TGTGCCATCAGTGCAGGGGAGGGGGCCCCACAAGAGACCCAGTACTTC. Translated, it gives CAISAGEGAPQETQYF.

In the case of this clone: Other DNA sequences in the same sample also yield this CDR3. V is TRBV19 and J is TRBJ2-2, with 9 bases identical to TRBD1. Germline assignment: CDR1 LNHDA and CDR2 SQIVND (reference sequence). The CDR3 runs 15 residues. J lost 2 bases, V lost 6 bases, and 4 bases had no gene match. CDR3 in DNA: TGTGCCAGTAGGGGGGACAGGGCAAACACCGGGGAGCTGTTTTTT. This translates into CASRGDRANTGELFF.

The rearrangement uses TRBV14 and TRBJ1-4; D perhaps matches TRBD1 (5 bases). This CDR3 spans 17 amino acids. In germline, CDR1 is SGHDN, CDR2 FVKESK. Trimming took 0 bases from V and 4 from J, leaving 15 bases between them. The CDR3 bases are TGTGCCAGCAGCCAAGAAAGGGGTCTGGTCCTTAATGAAAAACTGTTTTTT. It translates to CASSQERGLVLNEKLFF. The full variable domain, its missing parts supplied by reference TRBV14 and TRBJ1-4, is EAGVTQFPSHSVIEKGQTVTLRCDPISGHDNLYWYRRVMGKEIKFLLHFVKESKQDESGMPNNRFLAERTGGTYSTLKVQPAELEDSGVYFCASSQERGLVLNEKLFFGSGTQLSVL.

In its sample, this clone was seen once. CDR3 residues: CASSLARRFNSNQPQHF. The CDR3 bases are TGTGCCAGCAGCTTAGCGAGGCGTTTCAATAGCAATCAGCCCCAGCATTTT. The chain recombines TRBV7-8 with TRBJ1-5; D is uncertain. Germline CDR1 SGHVS, CDR2 FQNEAQ. V lost 0 bases and J lost 0, with 12 bases in between. There are 17 residues in the CDR3.